These 16 T cell receptor beta chains came from one sample sequenced in a study of cytomegalovirus exposure and HLA in healthy donors. Primers included in the PCR were 60 Vbeta and 13 Jbeta primers. Produced via immunoSEQ multiplex PCR; TCRdb's table is partial and in-frame only. This repertoire includes about 150,000 clones. The specimen was PBMCs. The receptors derive from a young man in good health and CMV-seronegative.

The chain is built from TRBV5-6 and TRBJ2-5; TRBD1 aligns across 8 bases. The assigned J gene may be wrong: the sequence end matches TRBJ2-7 better. This CDR3 has 14 amino acids. In germline, CDR1 is SGHDT, CDR2 YYEEEE. The CDR3 spells CASSRTGKMYEQYF. The CDR3 nucleotides are TGTGCCAGCAGCCGGACAGGGAAAATGTACGAGCAGTACTTC.

V and J are TRBV4-3 and TRBJ1-1, with D perhaps TRBD1 (6 bases). The CDR3 covers 15 residues. The germline CDR1 and CDR2 sequences are LGHNA and YSLEER. V gave up 4 bases and J gave up 3 bases, with 15 bases separating them. In DNA form, the CDR3 reads TGCGCCAGCAGCCGCTCCACAGGGATTGACACTGAAGCTTTCTTT. Translating gives CASSRSTGIDTEAFF.

The J gene is TRBJ1-5, the V gene TRBV9, with 8 nucleotides matching TRBD1. The junction had 8 bases not matched to a gene; V was cut back by 3 bases and J by 6 bases. CDR1 is SGDLS and CDR2 is YYNGEE in the germline V gene. This CDR3 contains 15 residues. The CDR3 spells CASSAGQGLGQPQHF. CDR3 nucleotide sequence: TGTGCCAGCAGCGCCGGACAGGGTCTTGGTCAGCCCCAGCATTTT. The variable domain in full, completed from reference TRBV9 and TRBJ1-5, reads DSGVTQTPKHLITATGQRVTLRCSPRSGDLSVYWYQQSLDQGLQFLIQYYNGEERAKGNILERFSAQQFPDLHSELNLSSLELGDSALYFCASSAGQGLGQPQHFGDGTRLSIL.

CDR3 nucleotide sequence: TGTGCCAGCATTCTCTCCTACGAGCAGTACTTC. Its translation: CASILSYEQYF. The chain has TRBV6-6 and TRBJ2-5; D unclear. Judging by the DNA end, TRBJ2-7 fits better; the J call may be wrong. CDR1 MNHNY and CDR2 SVGAGI come from the germline V gene (reference sequence). The CDR3 sequence is 11 residues long.

This chain connects TRBV19 to TRBJ2-6; D is unresolved. The CDR3 is 16 residues long. The germline V gene has CDR1 LNHDA and CDR2 SQIVND (reference sequence). V lost 3 bases, J lost 1 base, and 10 bases lay in between. DNA for the CDR3: TGTGCCAGTAGTATGAGGTTCTGGTCTGGGGCCAACGTCCTGACTTTC. Its translation is CASSMRFWSGANVLTF.

The genes are TRBV7-9 and TRBJ2-7; no firm D call. The CDR3 sequence is 12 residues long. Trimming took off 1 base at V and 4 bases at J, with 5 bases between the two ends. Germline V lookup: CDR1 SEHNR, CDR2 FQNEAQ (reference sequence). Here the CDR3 reads CASSLGVYEQYF. CDR3 nucleotide sequence: TGTGCCAGCAGCTTAGGAGTTTACGAGCAGTACTTC.

J is TRBJ2-4 and V is TRBV6-6; TRBD2 aligns across 7 bases. The CDR3 runs 12 residues. Looked up from germline, CDR1 is MNHNY and CDR2 is SVGAGI (reference sequence). V gave up 8 bases and J gave up 8 bases; unmatched junction bases: 6. CDR3 protein: CASRLAGDIQYF. The CDR3 DNA is TGTGCCAGCCGACTAGCCGGGGACATTCAGTACTTC.

The chain combines TRBV5-4 with TRBJ2-2; 7 nucleotides align to TRBD1. CDR3 size: 16 residues. From germline, CDR1 is SGHNT and CDR2 YYREEE (reference sequence). V trimming: 5 bases; J trimming: 3 bases; junction bases outside the gene matches: 10. This chain's CDR3 is CASSRGQLEDTGELFF. The CDR3 coding sequence is TGTGCCAGCAGTCGGGGACAGCTGGAGGACACCGGGGAGCTGTTTTTT.

V and J are TRBV27 and TRBJ1-2, with D perhaps TRBD1 (5 bases). The CDR3 covers 14 residues. V was cut by 5 bases and J by 6 bases, with 16 bases left in between. CDR1 is MNHEY and CDR2 is SMNVEV in the germline V gene (reference sequence). The CDR3: CASSPQGALHGYTF. As DNA, the CDR3 is TGTGCCAGCAGTCCCCAGGGCGCGTTACATGGCTACACCTTC.

The chain combines TRBV28 with TRBJ2-6; D might be TRBD1 (6 bases). This CDR3 spans 17 amino acids. Germline CDR1 and CDR2: MDHEN and SYDVKM. V lost 3 bases, J lost 0 bases, and 12 bases lay in between. CDR3 DNA sequence: TGTGCCAGCAGTTTTGGGGGCTCAAGCTCTGGGGCCAACGTCCTGACTTTC. Its translation: CASSFGGSSSGANVLTF. Filled out from reference TRBV28 and TRBJ2-6, the complete variable domain reads DVKVTQSSRYLVKRTGEKVFLECVQDMDHENMFWYRQDPGLGLRLIYFSYDVKMKEKGDIPEGYSVSREKKERFSLILESASTNQTSMYLCASSFGGSSSGANVLTFGAGSRLTVL.

CDR3 nucleotide sequence: TGTGCCAGCAGCCCCCAGCCGGCTAGCGGGAGTCATGAGCAGTTCTTC. Amino acids: CASSPQPASGSHEQFF. The V gene is TRBV7-9, the J gene TRBJ2-1; 10 bases map to TRBD2. The CDR3 sequence is 16 residues long. Germline V gives CDR1 SEHNR, CDR2 FQNEAQ (reference sequence). V shed 5 bases and J 8 bases; nucleotides not matched to a gene: 12.

This chain's CDR3 is CASSLSGAYEQYF. For the CDR3, the DNA is TGTGCCAGCAGTTTAAGCGGGGCCTACGAGCAGTACTTC. The chain joins TRBV28 to TRBJ2-7; 7 bases fit TRBD2. Germline CDR1 and CDR2: MDHEN and SYDVKM. The CDR3 is 13 residues long. The trim removed 2 bases at V and 2 bases at J, leaving 0 bases unmatched.

The gene calls are TRBV5-1 and TRBJ2-7; D may be TRBD2 (6 bases). This CDR3 region has 15 residues. The germline gives CDR1 SGHRS, CDR2 YFSETQ. Trimming pared 1 base from V and 0 bases from J, leaving 11 bases between. Here the CDR3 reads CASSLTLGGSYEQYF. CDR3 nucleotides: TGCGCCAGCAGCTTGACACTGGGGGGCTCCTACGAGCAGTACTTC.

V is TRBV6-1 and J is TRBJ1-1, with D maybe TRBD1 (6 bases). Trimming removed 4 bases at V and 4 bases at J, with 19 bases between. This CDR3 contains 16 residues. Germline CDR1 reads MNHNS; CDR2 reads SASEGT. CDR3 protein: CASSANTGLVSTEAFF. In DNA, the CDR3 is TGTGCCAGCAGTGCTAATACAGGGTTGGTGAGCACTGAAGCTTTCTTT.

The rearrangement links TRBV7-2 to TRBJ1-2, with D unclear. V lost 1 base and J lost 4, with 10 bases in between. The CDR3 has 14 amino acids. Germline V gene sequence: CDR1 SGHTA, CDR2 FQGNSA. The CDR3 nucleotides are TGTGCCAGCAGCTTAGGTACCGTCGGCTATGGCTACACCTTC. Its translation is CASSLGTVGYGYTF.

J is TRBJ2-7 and V is TRBV6-5; tentative D call: TRBD1 (6 bases). Germline assignment: CDR1 MNHEY and CDR2 SVGAGI. V shed 0 bases and J shed 1 base, with 13 bases lying between them. This CDR3 comprises 16 residues. CDR3: CASSYSDSLTSYEQYF. The CDR3 DNA is TGTGCCAGCAGTTACTCGGACAGCTTAACTTCCTACGAGCAGTACTTC.